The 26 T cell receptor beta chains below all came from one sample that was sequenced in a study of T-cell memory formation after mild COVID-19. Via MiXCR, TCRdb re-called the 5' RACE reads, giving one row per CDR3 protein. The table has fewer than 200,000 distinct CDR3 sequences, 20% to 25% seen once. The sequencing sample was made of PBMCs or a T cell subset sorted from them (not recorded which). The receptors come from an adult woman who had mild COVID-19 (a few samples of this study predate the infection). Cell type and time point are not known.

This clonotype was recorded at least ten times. The CDR3 spells CASSHRGHTEAFF. DNA of the CDR3: TGCGCCAGCAGCCACAGGGGGCACACTGAAGCTTTCTTT. This rearrangement joins TRBV4-3 to TRBJ1-1; TRBD1 matches at 8 bases. The V gene's germline CDR1 is LGHNA and CDR2 YSLEER. The J segment lost 3 bases and the V segment lost 3 bases, leaving 0 bases of the junction unmatched. The CDR3 covers 13 residues.

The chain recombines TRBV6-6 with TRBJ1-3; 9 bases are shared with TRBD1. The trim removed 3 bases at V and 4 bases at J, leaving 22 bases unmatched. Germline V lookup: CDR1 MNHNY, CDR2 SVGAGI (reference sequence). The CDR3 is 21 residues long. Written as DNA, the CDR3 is TGTGCCAGCAGTTATACCCCGGTGGGGACAGGGTATCGGGCTGAGGGAAACACCATATATTTT. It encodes CASSYTPVGTGYRAEGNTIYF.

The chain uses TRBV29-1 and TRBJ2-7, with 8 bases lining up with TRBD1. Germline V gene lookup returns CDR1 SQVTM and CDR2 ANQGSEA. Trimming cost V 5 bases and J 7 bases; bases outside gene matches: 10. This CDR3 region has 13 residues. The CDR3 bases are TGCAGCGTTCGGGGGACAGGCCAGGTGGAGCAGTACTTC. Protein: CSVRGTGQVEQYF.

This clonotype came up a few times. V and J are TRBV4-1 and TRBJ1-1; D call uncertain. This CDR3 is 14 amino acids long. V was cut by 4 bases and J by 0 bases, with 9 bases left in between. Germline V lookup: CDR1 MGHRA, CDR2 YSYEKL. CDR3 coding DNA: TGCGCCAGCAGCCCAGCCGGCCTGAACACTGAAGCTTTCTTT. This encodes CASSPAGLNTEAFF.

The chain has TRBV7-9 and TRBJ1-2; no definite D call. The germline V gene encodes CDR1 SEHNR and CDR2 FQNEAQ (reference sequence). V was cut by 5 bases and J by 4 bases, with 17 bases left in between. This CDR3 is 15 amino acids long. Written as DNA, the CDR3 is TGTGCCAGCAGCCCCTACGACGGTAATTTCTATGGCTACACCTTC. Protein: CASSPYDGNFYGYTF. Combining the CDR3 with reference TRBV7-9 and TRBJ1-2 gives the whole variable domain DTGVSQNPRHKITKRGQNVTFRCDPISEHNRLYWYRQTLGQGPEFLTYFQNEAQLEKSRLLSDRFSAERPKGSFSTLEIQRTEQGDSAMYLCASSPYDGNFYGYTFGSGTRLTVV.

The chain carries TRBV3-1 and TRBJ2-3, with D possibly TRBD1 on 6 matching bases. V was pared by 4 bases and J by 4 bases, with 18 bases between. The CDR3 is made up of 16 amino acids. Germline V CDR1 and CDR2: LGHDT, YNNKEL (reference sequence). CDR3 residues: CASSRMSAGEPDTQYF. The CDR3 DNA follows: TGTGCCAGCAGCCGAATGTCGGCAGGGGAGCCAGATACGCAGTATTTT.

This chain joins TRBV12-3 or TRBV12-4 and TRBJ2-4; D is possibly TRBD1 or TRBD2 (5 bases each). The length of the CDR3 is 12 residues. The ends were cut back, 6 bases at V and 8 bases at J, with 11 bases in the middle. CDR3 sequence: CASSPLGDIQYF. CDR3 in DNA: TGTGCCAGCAGCCCCCTGGGGGACATTCAGTACTTC.

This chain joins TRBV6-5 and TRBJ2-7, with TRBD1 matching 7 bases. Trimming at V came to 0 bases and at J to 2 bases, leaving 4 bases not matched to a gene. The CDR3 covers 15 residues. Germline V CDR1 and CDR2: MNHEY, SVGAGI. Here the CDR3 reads CASSYSETGPYEQYF. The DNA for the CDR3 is TGTGCCAGCAGTTACTCGGAGACAGGGCCCTACGAGCAGTACTTC.

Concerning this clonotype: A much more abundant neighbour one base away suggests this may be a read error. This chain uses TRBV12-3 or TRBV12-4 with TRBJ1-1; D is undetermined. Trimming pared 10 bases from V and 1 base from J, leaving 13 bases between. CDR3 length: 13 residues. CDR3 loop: CATSQTPNTEAFF. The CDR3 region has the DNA TGTGCCACCAGCCAAACCCCGAACACTGAAGCTTTCTTT.

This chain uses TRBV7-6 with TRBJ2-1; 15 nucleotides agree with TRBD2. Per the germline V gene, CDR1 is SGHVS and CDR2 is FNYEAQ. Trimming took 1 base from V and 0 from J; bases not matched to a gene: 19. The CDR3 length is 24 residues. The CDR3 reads CASSLVSPLAGLAGGRGSYNEQFF. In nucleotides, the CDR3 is TGTGCCAGCAGCTTAGTGTCACCACTCGCGGGACTAGCGGGAGGTCGGGGCTCCTACAATGAGCAGTTCTTC.

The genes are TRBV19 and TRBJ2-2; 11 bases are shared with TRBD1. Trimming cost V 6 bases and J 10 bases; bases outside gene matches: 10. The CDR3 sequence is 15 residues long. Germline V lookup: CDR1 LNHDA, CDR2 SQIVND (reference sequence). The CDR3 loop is CASSPGTGGWEELFF. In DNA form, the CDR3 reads TGTGCCAGTAGCCCCGGGACAGGGGGATGGGAGGAGCTGTTTTTT.

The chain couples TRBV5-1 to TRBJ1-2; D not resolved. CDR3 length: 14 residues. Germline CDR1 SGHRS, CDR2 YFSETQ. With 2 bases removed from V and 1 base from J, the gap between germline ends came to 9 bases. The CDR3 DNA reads TGCGCCAGCAGCTTACCAGGAGTTAACTATGGCTACACCTTC. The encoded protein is CASSLPGVNYGYTF.

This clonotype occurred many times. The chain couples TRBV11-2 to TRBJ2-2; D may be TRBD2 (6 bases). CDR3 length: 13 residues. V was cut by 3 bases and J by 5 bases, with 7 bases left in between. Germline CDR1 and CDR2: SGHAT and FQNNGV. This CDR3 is CASSFGGTGELFF. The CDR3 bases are TGTGCCAGCAGCTTTGGGGGGACCGGGGAGCTGTTTTTT.

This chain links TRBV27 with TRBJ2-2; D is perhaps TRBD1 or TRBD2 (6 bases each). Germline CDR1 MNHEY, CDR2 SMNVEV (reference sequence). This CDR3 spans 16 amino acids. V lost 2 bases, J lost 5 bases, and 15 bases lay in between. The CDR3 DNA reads TGTGCCAGCAGTTTAAGGAGGGGGTTTACAACCGGGGAGCTGTTTTTT. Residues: CASSLRRGFTTGELFF.

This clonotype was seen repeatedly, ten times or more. CDR3 sequence: CSARDGGTEAFF. The CDR3 DNA sequence: TGCAGTGCTAGAGATGGGGGGACTGAAGCTTTCTTT. V gene TRBV20-1 combines with J gene TRBJ1-1; possibly TRBD1 for D (5 bases). The CDR3 runs to 12 residues. CDR1 and CDR2 (germline): DFQATT, SNEGSKA (reference sequence). Trimming took off 0 bases at V and 5 bases at J, with 7 bases between the two ends.

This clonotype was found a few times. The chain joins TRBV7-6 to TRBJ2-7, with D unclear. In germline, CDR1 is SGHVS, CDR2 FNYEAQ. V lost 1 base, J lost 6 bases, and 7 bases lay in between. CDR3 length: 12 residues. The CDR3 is CASSLGFSEQYF. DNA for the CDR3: TGTGCCAGCAGCTTAGGATTCTCCGAGCAGTACTTC. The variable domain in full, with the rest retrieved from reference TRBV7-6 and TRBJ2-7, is GAGVSQSPRYKVTKRGQDVALRCDPISGHVSLYWYRQALGQGPEFLTYFNYEAQQDKSGLPNDRFSAERPEGSISTLTIQRTEQRDSAMYRCASSLGFSEQYFGPGTRLTVT.

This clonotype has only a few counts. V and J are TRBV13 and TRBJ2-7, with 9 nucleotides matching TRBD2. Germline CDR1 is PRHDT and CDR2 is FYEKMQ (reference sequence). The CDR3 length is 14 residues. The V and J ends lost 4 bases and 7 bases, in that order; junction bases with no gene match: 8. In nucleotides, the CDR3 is TGTGCCAGCAGCTCGGGTAGCGGGAGCGTTGAGCAGTACTTC. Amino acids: CASSSGSGSVEQYF.

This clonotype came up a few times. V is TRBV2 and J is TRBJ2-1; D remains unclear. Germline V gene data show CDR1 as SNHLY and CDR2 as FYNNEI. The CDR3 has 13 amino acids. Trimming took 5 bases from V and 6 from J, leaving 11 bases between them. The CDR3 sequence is CASSPTSFNEQFF. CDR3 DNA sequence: TGTGCCAGCAGTCCGACAAGTTTCAATGAGCAGTTCTTC.

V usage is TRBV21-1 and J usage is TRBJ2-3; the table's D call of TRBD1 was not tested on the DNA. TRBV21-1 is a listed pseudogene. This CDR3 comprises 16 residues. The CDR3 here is CASSKARDSVMDTQYF. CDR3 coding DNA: TGTGCCAGCAGCAAAGCGCGGGACAGTGTGATGGATACGCAGTATTTT.

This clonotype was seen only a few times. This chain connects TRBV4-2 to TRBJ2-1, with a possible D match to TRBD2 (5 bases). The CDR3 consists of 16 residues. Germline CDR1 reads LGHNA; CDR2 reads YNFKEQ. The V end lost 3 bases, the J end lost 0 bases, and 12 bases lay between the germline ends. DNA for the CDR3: TGTGCCAGCAGCCAGGAATGGGGAGCCTCCTACAATGAGCAGTTCTTC. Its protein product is CASSQEWGASYNEQFF.

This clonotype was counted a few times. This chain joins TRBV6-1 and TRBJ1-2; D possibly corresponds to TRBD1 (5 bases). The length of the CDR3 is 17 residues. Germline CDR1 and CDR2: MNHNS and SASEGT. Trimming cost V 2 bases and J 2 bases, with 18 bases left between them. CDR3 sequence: CASSENQPGQLNYGYTF. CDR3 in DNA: TGTGCCAGCAGTGAAAATCAGCCAGGGCAATTGAACTATGGCTACACCTTC.

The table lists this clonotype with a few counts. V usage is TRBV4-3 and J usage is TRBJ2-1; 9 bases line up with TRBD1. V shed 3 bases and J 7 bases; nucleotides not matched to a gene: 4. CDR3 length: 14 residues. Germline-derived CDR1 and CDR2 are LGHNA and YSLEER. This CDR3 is CASSHGTGRNEQFF. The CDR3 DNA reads TGCGCCAGCAGCCATGGGACAGGGCGGAATGAGCAGTTCTTC.

CDR3 nucleotides: TGTGCCAGCAGCGGCCGGGTCTCCTACAATGAGCAGTTCTTC. This sequence encodes CASSGRVSYNEQFF. The gene calls are TRBV9 and TRBJ2-1, with D uncertain. CDR1 SGDLS and CDR2 YYNGEE come from the germline V gene. V gave up 3 bases and J gave up 0 bases, with 7 bases separating them. The CDR3 extends over 14 amino acids.

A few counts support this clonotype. The CDR3 sequence: CSARLSDYEQYF. CDR3 nucleotide sequence: TGCAGCGCCCGACTCTCCGACTACGAGCAGTACTTC. The chain recombines TRBV29-1 with TRBJ2-7; no clear D. Germline CDR1 is SQVTM and CDR2 is ANQGSEA. The CDR3 consists of 12 residues. The germline V and J ends were trimmed by 7 bases and 3 bases, with 13 bases remaining between them.

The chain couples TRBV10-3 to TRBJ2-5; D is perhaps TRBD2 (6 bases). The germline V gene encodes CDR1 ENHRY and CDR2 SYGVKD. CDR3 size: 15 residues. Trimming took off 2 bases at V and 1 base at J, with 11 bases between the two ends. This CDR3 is CAISEIASAQETQYF. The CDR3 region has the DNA TGTGCCATCAGTGAGATAGCTAGCGCCCAAGAGACCCAGTACTTC.

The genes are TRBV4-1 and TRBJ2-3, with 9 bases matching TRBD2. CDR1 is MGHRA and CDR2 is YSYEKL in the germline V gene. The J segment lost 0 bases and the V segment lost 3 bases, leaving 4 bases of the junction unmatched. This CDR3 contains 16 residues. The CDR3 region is CASSQLAGLSTDTQYF. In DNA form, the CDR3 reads TGCGCCAGCAGCCAGCTAGCGGGGCTAAGCACAGATACGCAGTATTTT.